The source of this T cell receptor beta chain is a study of T cell repertoires in cytomegalovirus infection. Study in general: Indications came from public TCR beta signatures; they pointed to CMV infection and to a matching HLA type.

This clonotype was observed at least ten times. Germline assignment: CDR1 DFQATT and CDR2 SNEGSKA (reference sequence). The length of the CDR3 is 11 residues. V shed 7 bases and J shed 2 bases, with 9 bases lying between them. TCRdb itself ran the reads through MiXCR, one entry per CDR3 protein. The repertoire includes 150,000 to 200,000 distinct CDR3 sequences, 8% to 10% of them detected once, and about 4.6% sits in the top ten. The chain is built from TRBV20-1 and TRBJ2-7, with D possibly matching TRBD2 (6 bases). This TCR came from a human donor in good health (CMV status not recorded). Some clones in this sample may be carry-over from other donors' samples. Sequenced: PBMCs. The CDR3 coding sequence is TGCAGTGGGGCGGGACCCTACGAGCAGTACTTC. Amino acids: CSGAGPYEQYF.